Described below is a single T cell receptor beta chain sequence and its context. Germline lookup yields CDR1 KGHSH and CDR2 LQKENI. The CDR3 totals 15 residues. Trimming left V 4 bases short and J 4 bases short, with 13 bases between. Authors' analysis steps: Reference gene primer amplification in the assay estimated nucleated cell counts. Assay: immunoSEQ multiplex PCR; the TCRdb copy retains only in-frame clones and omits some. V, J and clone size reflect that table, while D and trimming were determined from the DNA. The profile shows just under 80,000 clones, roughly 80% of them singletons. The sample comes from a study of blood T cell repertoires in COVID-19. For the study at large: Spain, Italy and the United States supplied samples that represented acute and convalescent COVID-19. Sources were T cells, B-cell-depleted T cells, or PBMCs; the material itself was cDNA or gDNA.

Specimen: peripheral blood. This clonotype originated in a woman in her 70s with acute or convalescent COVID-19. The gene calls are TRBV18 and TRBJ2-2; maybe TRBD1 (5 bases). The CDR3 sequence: CASSLDQRGTGELFF. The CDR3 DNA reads TGTGCCAGCTCACTCGACCAAAGGGGCACCGGGGAGCTGTTTTTT.